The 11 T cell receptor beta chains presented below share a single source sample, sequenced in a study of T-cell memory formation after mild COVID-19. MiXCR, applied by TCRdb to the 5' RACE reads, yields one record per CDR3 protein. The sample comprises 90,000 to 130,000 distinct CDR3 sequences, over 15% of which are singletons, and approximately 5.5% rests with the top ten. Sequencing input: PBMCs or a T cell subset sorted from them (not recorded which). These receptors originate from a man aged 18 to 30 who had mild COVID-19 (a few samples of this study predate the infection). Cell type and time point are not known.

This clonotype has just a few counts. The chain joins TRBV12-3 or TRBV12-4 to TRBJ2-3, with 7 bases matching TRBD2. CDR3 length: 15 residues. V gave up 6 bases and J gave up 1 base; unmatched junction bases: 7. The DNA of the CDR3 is TGTGCCAGCAGCTCAAGTGCGGGGGGCACAGATACGCAGTATTTT. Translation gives CASSSSAGGTDTQYF.

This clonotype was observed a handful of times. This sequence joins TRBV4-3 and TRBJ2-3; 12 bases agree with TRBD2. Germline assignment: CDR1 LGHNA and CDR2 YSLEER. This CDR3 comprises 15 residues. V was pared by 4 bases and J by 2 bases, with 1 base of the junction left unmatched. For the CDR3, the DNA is TGCGCCAGCAGCCGGACTAGCGGGGTCACAGATACGCAGTATTTT. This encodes CASSRTSGVTDTQYF.

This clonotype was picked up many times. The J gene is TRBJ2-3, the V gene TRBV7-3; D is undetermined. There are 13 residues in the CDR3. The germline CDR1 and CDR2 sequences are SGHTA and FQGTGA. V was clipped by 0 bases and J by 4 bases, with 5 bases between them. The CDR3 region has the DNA TGTGCCAGCAGCTTAACGCAGGCAGATACGCAGTATTTT. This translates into CASSLTQADTQYF. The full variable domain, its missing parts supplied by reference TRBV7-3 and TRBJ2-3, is GAGVSQTPSNKVTEKGKYVELRCDPISGHTALYWYRQSLGQGPEFLIYFQGTGAADDSGLPNDRFFAVRPEGSVSTLKIQRTERGDSAVYLCASSLTQADTQYFGPGTRLTVL.

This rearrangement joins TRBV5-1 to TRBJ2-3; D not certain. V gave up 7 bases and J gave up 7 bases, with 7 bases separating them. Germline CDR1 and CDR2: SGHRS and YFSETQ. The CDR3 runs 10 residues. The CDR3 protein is CASGEYTQYF. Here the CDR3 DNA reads TGCGCCAGCGGAGAGTATACGCAGTATTTT.

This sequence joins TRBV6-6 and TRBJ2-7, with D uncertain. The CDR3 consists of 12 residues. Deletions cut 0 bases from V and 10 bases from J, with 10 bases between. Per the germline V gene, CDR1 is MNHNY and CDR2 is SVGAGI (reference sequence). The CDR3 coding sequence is TGTGCCAGCAGTTACTCGTCTAGGGTACAGTACGTC. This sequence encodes CASSYSSRVQYV.

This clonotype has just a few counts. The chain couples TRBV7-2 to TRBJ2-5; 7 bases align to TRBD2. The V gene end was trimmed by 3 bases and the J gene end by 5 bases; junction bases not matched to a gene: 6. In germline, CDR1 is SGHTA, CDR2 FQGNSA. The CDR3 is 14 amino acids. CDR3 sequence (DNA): TGTGCCAGCAGCTTCGGACTGACTAGCGAGACCCAGTACTTC. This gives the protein CASSFGLTSETQYF.

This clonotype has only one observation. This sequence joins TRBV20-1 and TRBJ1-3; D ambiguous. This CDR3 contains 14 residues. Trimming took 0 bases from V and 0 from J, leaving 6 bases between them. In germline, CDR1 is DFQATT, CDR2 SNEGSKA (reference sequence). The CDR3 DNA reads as TGCAGTGCTAGAGATACTTCCTCTGGAAACACCATATATTTT. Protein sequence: CSARDTSSGNTIYF.

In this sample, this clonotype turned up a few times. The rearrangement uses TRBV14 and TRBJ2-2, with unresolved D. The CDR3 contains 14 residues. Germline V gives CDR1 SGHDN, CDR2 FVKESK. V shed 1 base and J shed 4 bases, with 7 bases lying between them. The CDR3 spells CASSQVSVTGELFF. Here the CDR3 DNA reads TGTGCCAGCAGCCAAGTTTCGGTCACCGGGGAGCTGTTTTTT.

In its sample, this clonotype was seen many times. The CDR3 spells CSARRASTDTQYF. The CDR3 nucleotides read TGCAGTGCCCGGAGGGCGAGTACAGATACGCAGTATTTT. The rearrangement links TRBV20-1 to TRBJ2-3; tentatively, D is TRBD2 (6 bases). From germline, CDR1 is DFQATT and CDR2 SNEGSKA (reference sequence). The V end was cut by 6 bases, the J end by 3 bases, with 13 bases between. This CDR3 is built from 13 residues.

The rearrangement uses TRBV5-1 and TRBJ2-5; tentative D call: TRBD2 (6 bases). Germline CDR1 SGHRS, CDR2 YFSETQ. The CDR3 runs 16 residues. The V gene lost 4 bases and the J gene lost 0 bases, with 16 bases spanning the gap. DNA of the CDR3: TGCGCCAGCAGCGAAGGGACTCCGGGGTACCAAGAGACCCAGTACTTC. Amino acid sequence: CASSEGTPGYQETQYF.

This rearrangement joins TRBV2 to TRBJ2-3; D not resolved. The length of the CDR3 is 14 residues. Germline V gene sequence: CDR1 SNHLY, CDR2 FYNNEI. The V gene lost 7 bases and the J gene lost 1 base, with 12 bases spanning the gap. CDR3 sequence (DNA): TGTGCCAGCACCCGTTCACTGCGCACAGATACGCAGTATTTT. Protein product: CASTRSLRTDTQYF. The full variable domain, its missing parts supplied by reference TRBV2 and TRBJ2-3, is EPEVTQTPSHQVTQMGQEVILRCVPISNHLYFYWYRQILGQKVEFLVSFYNNEISEKSEIFDDQFSVERPDGSNFTLKIRSTKLEDSAMYFCASTRSLRTDTQYFGPGTRLTVL.